Listed below are T cell receptor beta chains from one sample, sequenced in a study of Tregs in tolerant kidney transplant recipients. Clones were sequenced by immunoSEQ multiplex PCR, and TCRdb holds only the in-frame ones, with some missing. The data show tens of thousands of clones, 65% to 85% seen once. The sample taken for sequencing was CD4+ T cells from blood. Every receptor here comes from a human donor in good health. CDR3s include the opening cysteine and the closing phenylalanine or tryptophan. The order of the fields is J gene, V gene, clone size, D gene, CDR3 DNA, CDR3 protein. A D gene is named only where the DNA matches it firmly. Rows may omit the clone size; those that give it use once, few, many or a size class.

TRBJ1-6	TRBV5-1	few	-	TGCGCCAGCAGCCCGGGACATGTTGAATCACCCCTCCACTTT	CASSPGHVESPLHF
TRBJ2-2	TRBV5-1	-	-	TGCGCCAGCAGCTTGTCTGTCGTCACCGGGGAGCTGTTTTTT	CASSLSVVTGELFF
TRBJ2-3	TRBV5-4	-	-	TGTGCCAGCAGCTCAAAAAGGGGGGGGCAGGTAGATACGCAGTATTTT	CASSSKRGGQVDTQYF
TRBJ2-6	TRBV11-1	-	-	TGTGCCAGCAAGCCCCCCTCTCAACCTGGGGCCAACGTCCTGACTTTC	CASKPPSQPGANVLTF
TRBJ2-3	TRBV5-1	-	TRBD2	TGCGCCAGCAAGGACCGCGCGGGAGTGGGGTCAGATACGCAGTATTTT	CASKDRAGVGSDTQYF
TRBJ1-3	TRBV19	-	-	TGTGCCAGTAGTATACGGGGGCAAAGTGGAAACACCATATATTTT	CASSIRGQSGNTIYF
TRBJ1-2	TRBV18	many	-	TGTGCCAGCTCACCACCGGCAGGGACTAACTATGGCTACACCTTC	CASSPPAGTNYGYTF
TRBJ2-3	TRBV19	-	-	TGTGCCAGTAGAGATGGTGGCACAGATACGCAGTATTTT	CASRDGGTDTQYF
TRBJ1-1	TRBV30	many	-	TGTGCCTGGACTCCCTACACTGAAGCTTTCTTT	CAWTPYTEAFF
TRBJ2-5	TRBV2	-	-	TGTGCCAGCATGGGAAGGGTTAAAGAGACCCAGTACTTC	CASMGRVKETQYF
TRBJ1-2	TRBV30	-	-	TGTGCCTGGAGTGATTCCTATGGCTACACCTTC	CAWSDSYGYTF
TRBJ1-1	TRBV4-3	once	-	TGCGCCAGCAGCCAAGAACCGGCCCTCAACACTGAAGCTTTCTTT	CASSQEPALNTEAFF
TRBJ1-1	TRBV30	-	-	TGTGCCCTACAGGACAACATGAACACTGAAGCTTTCTTT	CALQDNMNTEAFF
TRBJ1-5	TRBV7-6	-	-	TGTGCCAGCAGCTTAGAAGGCGGGAATCAGCCCCAGCATTTT	CASSLEGGNQPQHF
TRBJ1-1	TRBV6-1	-	-	TGTGCCAGCAGTGATCCCCCCTTGGGCAGGGCGAACACTGAAGCTTTCTTT	CASSDPPLGRANTEAFF
TRBJ2-3	TRBV19	-	-	TGTGCCAGCGGTACAGGAGACACAGATACGCAGTATTTT	CASGTGDTDTQYF
TRBJ2-3	TRBV5-1	-	-	TGCGCCAGCAGCGGAGGGGGGAGGACAGATACGCAGTATTTT	CASSGGGRTDTQYF
TRBJ1-3	TRBV6-5	few	-	TGTGCCAGCAGTTACAGTCCGGGGGTGACTGGAAACACCATATATTTT	CASSYSPGVTGNTIYF
TRBJ1-2	TRBV2	-	-	TGTGCCAGCAGTTGGCGGGGAGGAGGCTACACCTTC	CASSWRGGGYTF
TRBJ1-2	TRBV6-6	-	TRBD1	TGTGCCAGCAGTACCGACCGGACAGGGGTGTATGGCTACACCTTC	CASSTDRTGVYGYTF
TRBJ2-5	TRBV5-4	once	-	TGTGCCAGCAGCTCCCAGGGGGGAGAGACCCAGTACTTC	CASSSQGGETQYF
TRBJ1-4	TRBV19	-	-	TGTGCCAGTAGTATTAGTAATGAAAAACTGTTTTTT	CASSISNEKLFF
TRBJ1-4	TRBV7-8	-	-	TGTGCCAGCAGCTTAGGACGCCTCCTGGGGTATGAAAAACTGTTTTTT	CASSLGRLLGYEKLFF
TRBJ1-3	TRBV25-1	-	-	TGTGCCAGCAGAGAGACAGCCCAAGGAAACACCATATATTTT	CASRETAQGNTIYF
TRBJ2-7	TRBV6-6	-	TRBD1	TGTGCCAGCAGTTACGATCGGGACAGGTCCTACGAGCAGTACTTC	CASSYDRDRSYEQYF
TRBJ1-2	TRBV18	-	-	TGTGCCAGCTCGCCATCTCGACAGGATGGCTACACCTTC	CASSPSRQDGYTF
TRBJ1-5	TRBV7-2	-	-	TGTGCCAGCAGCTTAGATGATGGTCAGCCCCAGCATTTT	CASSLDDGQPQHF
TRBJ2-3	TRBV18	-	-	TGTGCCAGCTCACCAGCGTCGCGACGCGATACGCAGTATTTT	CASSPASRRDTQYF